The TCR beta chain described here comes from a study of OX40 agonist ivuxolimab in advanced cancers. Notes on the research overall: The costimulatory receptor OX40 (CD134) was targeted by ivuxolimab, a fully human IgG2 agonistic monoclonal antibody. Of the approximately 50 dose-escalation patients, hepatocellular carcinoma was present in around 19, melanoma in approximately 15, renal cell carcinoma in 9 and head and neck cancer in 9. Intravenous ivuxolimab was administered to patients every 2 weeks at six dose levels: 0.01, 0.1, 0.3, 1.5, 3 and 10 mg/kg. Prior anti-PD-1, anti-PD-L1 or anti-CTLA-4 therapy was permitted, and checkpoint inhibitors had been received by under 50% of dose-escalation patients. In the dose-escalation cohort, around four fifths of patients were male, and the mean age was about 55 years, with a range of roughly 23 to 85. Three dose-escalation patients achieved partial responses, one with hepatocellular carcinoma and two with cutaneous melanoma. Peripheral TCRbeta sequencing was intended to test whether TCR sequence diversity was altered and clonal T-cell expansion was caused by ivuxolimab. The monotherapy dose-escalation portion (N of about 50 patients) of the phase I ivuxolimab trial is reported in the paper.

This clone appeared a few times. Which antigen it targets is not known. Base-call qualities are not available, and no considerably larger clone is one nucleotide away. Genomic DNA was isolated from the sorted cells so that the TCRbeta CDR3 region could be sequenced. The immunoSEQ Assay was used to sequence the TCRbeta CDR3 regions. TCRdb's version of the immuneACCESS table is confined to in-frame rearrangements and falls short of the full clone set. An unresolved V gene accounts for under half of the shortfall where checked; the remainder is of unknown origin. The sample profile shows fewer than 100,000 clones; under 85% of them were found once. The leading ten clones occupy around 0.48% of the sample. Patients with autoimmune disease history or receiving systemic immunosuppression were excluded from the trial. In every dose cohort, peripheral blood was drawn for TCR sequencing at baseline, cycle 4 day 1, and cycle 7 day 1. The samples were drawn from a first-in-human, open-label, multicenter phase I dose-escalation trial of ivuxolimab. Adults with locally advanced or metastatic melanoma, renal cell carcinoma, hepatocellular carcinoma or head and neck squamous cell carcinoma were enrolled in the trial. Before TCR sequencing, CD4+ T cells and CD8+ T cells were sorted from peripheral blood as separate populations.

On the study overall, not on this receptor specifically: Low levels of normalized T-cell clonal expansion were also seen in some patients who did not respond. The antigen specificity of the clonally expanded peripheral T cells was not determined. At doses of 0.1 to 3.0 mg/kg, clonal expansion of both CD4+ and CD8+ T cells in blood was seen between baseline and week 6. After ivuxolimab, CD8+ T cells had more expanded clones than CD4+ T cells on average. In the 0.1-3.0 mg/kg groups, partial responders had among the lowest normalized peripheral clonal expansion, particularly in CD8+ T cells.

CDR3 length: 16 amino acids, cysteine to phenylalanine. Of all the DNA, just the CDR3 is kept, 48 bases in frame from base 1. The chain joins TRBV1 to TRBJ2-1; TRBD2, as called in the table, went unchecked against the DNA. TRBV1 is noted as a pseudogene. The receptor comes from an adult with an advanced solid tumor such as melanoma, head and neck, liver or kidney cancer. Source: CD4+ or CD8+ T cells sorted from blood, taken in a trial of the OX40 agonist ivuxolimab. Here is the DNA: TGCACCAGCAGTAGGACTAGCGGGAGGGTTTACAATGAGCAGTTCTTC. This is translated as CTSSRTSGRVYNEQFF.